This T cell receptor (beta chain) was retrieved from a study of molecular identifiers for immune sequencing clone quantification. Study overall: Sequencing covered four of five parts into which replicate RNA from about 20,000 or 100,000 naive CD8 cells was split.

This clonotype was counted only a few times. MiXCR was run by TCRdb on the PCR reads, yielding one entry per CDR3 protein. The sample includes fewer than 350,000 distinct CDR3 sequences, roughly a quarter of them seen just once. Looked up from germline, CDR1 is WNHNN and CDR2 is SYGVQD (reference sequence). V lost 6 bases and J 4 bases, leaving 16 bases between the germline ends. The CDR3 spans 14 residues. The sequenced sample consisted of naive CD8+ T cells from blood, with Jurkat cell RNA spiked in. Subset: FACS-sorted CD8+CD4-CCR7+CD45RA+ naive T cells. This chain links TRBV10-1 with TRBJ2-7, with D possibly called TRBD1 or TRBD2 (5 bases each). The TCR was taken from a human donor in good health. Some libraries in this study had Jurkat cell RNA spiked in. The CDR3 DNA sequence: TGCGCCAGCAGAAACGGGACCCCTGGGTACGAGCAGTACTTC. Translation: CASRNGTPGYEQYF.